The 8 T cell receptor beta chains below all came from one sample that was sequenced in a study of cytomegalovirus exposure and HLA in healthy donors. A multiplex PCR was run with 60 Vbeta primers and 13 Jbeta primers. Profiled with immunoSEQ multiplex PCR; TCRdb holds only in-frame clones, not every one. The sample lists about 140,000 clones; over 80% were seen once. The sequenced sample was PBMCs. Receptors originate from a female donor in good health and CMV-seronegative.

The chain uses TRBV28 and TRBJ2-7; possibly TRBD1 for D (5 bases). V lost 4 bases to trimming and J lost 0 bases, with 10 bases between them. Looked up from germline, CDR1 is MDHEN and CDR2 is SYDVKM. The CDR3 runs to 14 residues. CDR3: CASSSRVLSYEQYF. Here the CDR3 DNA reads TGTGCCAGCAGTTCCAGGGTCCTCTCCTACGAGCAGTACTTC. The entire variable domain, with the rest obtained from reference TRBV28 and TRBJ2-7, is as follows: DVKVTQSSRYLVKRTGEKVFLECVQDMDHENMFWYRQDPGLGLRLIYFSYDVKMKEKGDIPEGYSVSREKKERFSLILESASTNQTSMYLCASSSRVLSYEQYFGPGTRLTVT.

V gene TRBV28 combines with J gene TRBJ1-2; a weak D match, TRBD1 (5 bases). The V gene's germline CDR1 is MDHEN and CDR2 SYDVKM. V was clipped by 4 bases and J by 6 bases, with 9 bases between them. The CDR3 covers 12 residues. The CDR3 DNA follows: TGTGCCAGCAGTTCAGGGTTTCATGGCTACACCTTC. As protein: CASSSGFHGYTF.

The CDR3, as DNA: TGTGCCAGCAGCAGGGACACCTGGGGCTGGGGCTACACCTTC. Its protein product is CASSRDTWGWGYTF. The rearrangement links TRBV5-8 to TRBJ1-2; perhaps TRBD1 as D (6 bases). Germline assignment: CDR1 SGHTS and CDR2 YDEGEE. The CDR3 loop spans 14 amino acids. V gave up 4 bases and J gave up 8 bases, with 18 bases separating them.

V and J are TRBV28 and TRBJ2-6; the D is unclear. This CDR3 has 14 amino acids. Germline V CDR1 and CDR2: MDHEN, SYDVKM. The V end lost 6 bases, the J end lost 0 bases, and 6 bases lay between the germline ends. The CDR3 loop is CASSPSSGANVLTF. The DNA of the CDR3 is TGTGCCAGCAGCCCCTCCTCTGGGGCCAACGTCCTGACTTTC.

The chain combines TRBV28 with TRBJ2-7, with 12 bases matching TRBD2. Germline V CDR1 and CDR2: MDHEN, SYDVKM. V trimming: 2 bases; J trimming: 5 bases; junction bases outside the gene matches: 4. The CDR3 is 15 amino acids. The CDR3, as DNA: TGTGCCAGCAGTTTAACGGGACTAGCGGGCGACGAGCAGTACTTC. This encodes CASSLTGLAGDEQYF. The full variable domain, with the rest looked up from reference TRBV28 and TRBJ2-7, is DVKVTQSSRYLVKRTGEKVFLECVQDMDHENMFWYRQDPGLGLRLIYFSYDVKMKEKGDIPEGYSVSREKKERFSLILESASTNQTSMYLCASSLTGLAGDEQYFGPGTRLTVT.

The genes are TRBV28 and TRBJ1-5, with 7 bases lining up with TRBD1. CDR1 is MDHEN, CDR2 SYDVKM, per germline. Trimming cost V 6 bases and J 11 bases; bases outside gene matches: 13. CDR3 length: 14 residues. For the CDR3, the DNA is TGTGCCAGCAGAACAGGGGCCCCTTTGGGAGCCCAGCATTTT. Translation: CASRTGAPLGAQHF.

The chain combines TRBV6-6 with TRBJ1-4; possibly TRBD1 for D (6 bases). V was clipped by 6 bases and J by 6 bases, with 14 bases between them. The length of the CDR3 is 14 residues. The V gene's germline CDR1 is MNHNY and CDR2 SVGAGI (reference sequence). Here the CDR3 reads CASRNREGDEKLFF. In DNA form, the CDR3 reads TGTGCCAGCAGGAACAGGGAAGGGGATGAAAAACTGTTTTTT.

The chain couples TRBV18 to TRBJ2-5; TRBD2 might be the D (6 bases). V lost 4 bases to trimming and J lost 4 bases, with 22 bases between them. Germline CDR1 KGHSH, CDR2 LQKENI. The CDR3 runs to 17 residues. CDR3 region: CASSRVAPGLPLETQYF. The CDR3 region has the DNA TGTGCCAGCTCACGGGTTGCGCCAGGACTACCCCTAGAGACCCAGTACTTC.